Below are 13 T cell receptor beta chains sequenced from a single sample in a study of CD8 T cells in ankylosing spondylitis. TCRdb reprocessed the 5' RACE reads with MiXCR, giving one entry per CDR3 protein. The table has roughly 48,000 distinct CDR3 sequences, 7.4% seen once. The sequencing sample was made of blood, either unsorted or a sorted T cell fraction (not recorded which). Receptors were obtained from a female donor with ankylosing spondylitis or in good health (not recorded which).

This clonotype was recorded at least ten times. Sequence at one end of the junction differs from germline and may be a read error. The chain carries TRBV20-1 and TRBJ1-2, with 7 positions matching TRBD1. This CDR3 comprises 12 residues. Germline values: CDR1 DFQATT, CDR2 SNEGSKA (reference sequence). The CDR3 DNA reads TGCAGTGCTAGAGATAGACAGGGTCAGGCCCCCTTC. It is translated as CSARDRQGQAPF.

This clonotype was detected many times. This rearrangement joins TRBV5-1 to TRBJ2-3, with D hard to call. V gave up 0 bases and J gave up 0 bases, with 14 bases separating them. The CDR3 extends over 17 amino acids. Per germline, CDR1 SGHRS and CDR2 YFSETQ. The CDR3 bases are TGCGCCAGCAGCTTGGCGGCGGCAGAGTCTAGCACAGATACGCAGTATTTT. Translated, it gives CASSLAAAESSTDTQYF.

A few counts support this clonotype. This sequence joins TRBV3-1 and TRBJ1-1; D unclear. V shed 4 bases and J shed 1 base, with 13 bases lying between them. Germline lookup yields CDR1 LGHDT and CDR2 YNNKEL (reference sequence). CDR3 length: 15 residues. The CDR3 DNA follows: TGTGCCAGCAGCCGGTCAAGGCCTAAGAACACTGAAGCTTTCTTT. Protein: CASSRSRPKNTEAFF. Based on the CDR3 plus reference TRBV3-1 and TRBJ1-1, the full variable domain is DTAVSQTPKYLVTQMGNDKSIKCEQNLGHDTMYWYKQDSKKFLKIMFSYNNKELIINETVPNRFSPKSPDKAHLNLHINSLELGDSAVYFCASSRSRPKNTEAFFGQGTRLTVV.

This clonotype came up many times. The chain uses TRBV21-1 and TRBJ2-3; TRBD1 is the table's D call and was not checked against the DNA. TRBV21-1 is a recognized pseudogene. The CDR3 consists of 18 residues. CDR3 in amino acids: CASSRRPGAETSTDTQYF. In DNA form, the CDR3 reads TGTGCCAGCAGCAGAAGGCCCGGGGCGGAGACTAGCACAGATACGCAGTATTTT.

This chain uses TRBV6-5 with TRBJ1-1; D not resolved. Germline-derived CDR1 and CDR2 are MNHEY and SVGAGI. This CDR3 contains 14 residues. V was trimmed by 0 bases and J by 3 bases, leaving 8 bases between them. The CDR3 loop is CASSYSAQYTEAFF. The CDR3 DNA sequence: TGTGCCAGCAGTTACTCGGCACAGTACACTGAAGCTTTCTTT.

This clonotype was observed many times. Its ends do not fully match the called genes, so a read error is possible. Here the CDR3 DNA reads TGTGCTAGCAGCTCCCGGCTAGCGGACAACTACAATGAGCAGTTCTTC. It is translated as CASSSRLADNYNEQFF. The V and J genes are TRBV7-7 and TRBJ2-1; 7 positions match TRBD2. This CDR3 comprises 16 residues. In germline, CDR1 is SSHAT, CDR2 FNYEAQ (reference sequence).

This clonotype was found a few times. J is TRBJ1-1 and V is TRBV13; no reliable D call. The CDR3 is made up of 14 amino acids. The V and J ends lost 2 bases and 0 bases respectively, with 7 bases between them. Germline V lookup: CDR1 PRHDT, CDR2 FYEKMQ (reference sequence). Here the CDR3 reads CASSLLGMNTEAFF. CDR3 nucleotide sequence: TGTGCCAGCAGCTTACTGGGTATGAACACTGAAGCTTTCTTT.

The sample holds many counts of this clonotype. The rearrangement links TRBV15 to TRBJ2-2; TRBD2 aligns across 8 bases. With 0 bases clipped from V and 4 bases from J, the junction kept 4 bases outside the gene matches. CDR3 size: 16 residues. In germline, CDR1 is LNHNV, CDR2 YYDKDF (reference sequence). The CDR3 loop reads CATSRDRGGPTGELFF. CDR3 DNA: TGTGCCACCAGCAGAGATCGGGGGGGCCCCACCGGGGAGCTGTTTTTT.

This clonotype was seen repeatedly, ten times or more. The chain is built from TRBV29-1 and TRBJ2-3; 7 bases map to TRBD2. The CDR3 is made up of 13 amino acids. V lost 7 bases and J lost 6; bases outside the gene matches: 10. CDR1 and CDR2 from the germline V gene are SQVTM and ANQGSEA. The CDR3 here is CSAKGGSGDTQYF. Here the CDR3 DNA reads TGCAGCGCCAAGGGAGGGAGTGGGGATACGCAGTATTTT.

This clonotype was detected many times. This chain links TRBV10-3 with TRBJ2-2, with 7 bases that match TRBD2. This CDR3 spans 13 amino acids. J was trimmed by 4 bases and V by 8 bases; bases with no gene match: 4. Germline values: CDR1 ENHRY, CDR2 SYGVKD. DNA for the CDR3: TGTGCCATCCGGCGGGGGAGCACCGGGGAGCTGTTTTTT. Amino acid sequence: CAIRRGSTGELFF.

This clonotype was observed many times. This sequence joins TRBV28 and TRBJ1-5; a weak D match, TRBD1 (5 bases). This CDR3 has 15 amino acids. Germline lookup yields CDR1 MDHEN and CDR2 SYDVKM. Deletions cut 8 bases from V and 2 bases from J, with 16 bases between. For the CDR3, the DNA is TGTGCCAGCTACCCCCCGGGGGTACGCAATCAGCCCCAGCATTTT. It specifies CASYPPGVRNQPQHF.

The CDR3 DNA is TGTGCCAGCAGCCGTAGCCATGACCATGGCACAGATACGCAGTATTTT. This translates into CASSRSHDHGTDTQYF. The chain employs TRBV11-2 and TRBJ2-3; no firm D call. Trimming removed 5 bases at V and 1 base at J, with 16 bases between. The CDR3 has 16 residues. Germline V gene sequence: CDR1 SGHAT, CDR2 FQNNGV.

This clonotype was recorded at least ten times. V usage is TRBV20-1 and J usage is TRBJ1-6; 8 positions agree with TRBD1. Germline trimming cut 5 bases from V and 7 bases from J; bases unmatched to any gene: 10. The germline CDR1 and CDR2 sequences are DFQATT and SNEGSKA (reference sequence). The CDR3 has 15 residues. The CDR3 protein is CSALDRVSGNSPLHF. The CDR3 DNA is TGCAGTGCTTTGGACAGGGTCAGCGGAAATTCACCCCTCCACTTT.